This T cell receptor beta chain was identified in a study of cytomegalovirus exposure and HLA in healthy donors. Overall study results and limits: Among the CMV-associated chains, a few were confirmed in vitro as specific for CMV antigens.

The PCR was carried out with 60 Vbeta primers and 13 Jbeta primers. Repertoires were generated with immunoSEQ multiplex PCR, while TCRdb's copy carries only in-frame clones and drops some. The data show about 180,000 clones, with under 80% seen just once and 2% to 2.5% held by the top ten. As concerns this clone: Its specificity is unknown.

Germline-derived CDR1 and CDR2 are MNHNY and SVGAGI (reference sequence). This CDR3 is built from 11 residues. V lost 6 bases and J 8 bases, leaving 8 bases between the germline ends. The genes are TRBV6-6 and TRBJ2-1; a weak D match, TRBD2 (6 bases). The receptor was derived from a woman in her twenties or thirties in good health and CMV-seropositive. Source material: PBMCs. CDR3 bases: TGTGCCAGCAGGCTAGCGCATGAGCAGTTCTTC. Its protein is CASRLAHEQFF.